The 20 T cell receptor beta chains presented below share a single source sample, sequenced in a study of OX40 agonist ivuxolimab in advanced cancers. Profiling relied on immunoSEQ multiplex PCR, and the TCRdb table lists in-frame clones only, not all of them. The sample consists of about 83,000 clones, 65% to 85% of them appearing once. This specimen consisted of CD4+ or CD8+ T cells sorted from blood, obtained in a trial of the OX40 agonist ivuxolimab. All receptors derive from an adult with an advanced solid tumor such as melanoma, head and neck, liver or kidney cancer.

This chain connects TRBV6-6 to TRBJ1-2, with 7 bases matching TRBD1. With 5 bases clipped from V and 4 bases from J, the junction kept 7 bases outside the gene matches. The CDR3 has 14 residues. CDR1 and CDR2 from the germline V gene are MNHNY and SVGAGI (reference sequence). The CDR3 region has the DNA TGTGCCAGCAGTACCCCGACAGGGACCTATGGCTACACCTTC. It codes for CASSTPTGTYGYTF.

This rearrangement joins TRBV7-6 to TRBJ1-1, with 7 bases lining up with TRBD1. After removal of 6 bases from V and 4 bases from J, the junction contained 17 bases not matched to a gene. The CDR3 contains 17 residues. Germline loops: CDR1 SGHVS, CDR2 FNYEAQ. CDR3 residues: CASSRDRALTWVTEAFF. The DNA for the CDR3 is TGTGCCAGCAGTCGAGACAGGGCTCTCACTTGGGTCACTGAAGCTTTCTTT.

This rearrangement joins TRBV18 to TRBJ1-5, with 8 positions matching TRBD1. Germline CDR1 and CDR2: KGHSH and LQKENI. The CDR3 covers 15 residues. Trimming removed 5 bases from V and 1 base from J; junction bases left unmatched: 4. CDR3 in amino acids: CASSGGTGSNQPQHF. The CDR3 DNA is TGTGCCAGCTCAGGGGGGACAGGAAGCAATCAGCCCCAGCATTTT.

J is TRBJ2-5 and V is TRBV15; D may be TRBD1 or TRBD2 (5 bases each). Germline CDR1 reads LNHNV; CDR2 reads YYDKDF (reference sequence). V lost 0 bases, J lost 5 bases, and 10 bases lay in between. The CDR3 is 14 amino acids. For the CDR3, the DNA is TGTGCCACCAGCAGAGAGGGGGTAAGGGAGACCCAGTACTTC. It specifies CATSREGVRETQYF.

This clone was counted once. This chain links TRBV7-2 with TRBJ2-1, with D uncertain. Germline V lookup: CDR1 SGHTA, CDR2 FQGNSA. V lost 3 bases to trimming and J lost 9 bases, with 12 bases between them. This CDR3 has 13 residues. The CDR3 here is CASSLGKMGEQFF. DNA for the CDR3: TGTGCCAGCAGCTTGGGGAAGATGGGTGAGCAGTTCTTC.

Only a few counts were recorded for this clone. The chain joins TRBV6-5 to TRBJ1-3, with unresolved D. This CDR3 has 15 amino acids. The germline gives CDR1 MNHEY, CDR2 SVGAGI. V lost 4 bases and J lost 4, with 14 bases in between. CDR3 nucleotides: TGTGCCAGCAGTTCTGGACGGGGTGGGGGAAACACCATATATTTT. Protein product: CASSSGRGGGNTIYF.

The rearrangement links TRBV28 to TRBJ1-1; D not resolved. The CDR3 contains 16 residues. The germline V and J ends were trimmed by 2 bases and 1 base, with 14 bases remaining between them. Germline-derived CDR1 and CDR2 are MDHEN and SYDVKM. CDR3 region: CASSLATLGKNTEAFF. The CDR3 DNA reads TGTGCCAGCAGTTTAGCCACGCTGGGGAAGAACACTGAAGCTTTCTTT.

The chain carries TRBV10-3 and TRBJ2-1; the match to TRBD2 covers 9 bases. The junction had 5 bases not matched to a gene; V was cut back by 5 bases and J by 6 bases. Germline CDR1 is ENHRY and CDR2 is SYGVKD. This CDR3 is built from 14 residues. The CDR3 reads CAISTAGGINEQFF. In DNA form, the CDR3 reads TGTGCCATCAGTACAGCGGGGGGTATCAATGAGCAGTTCTTC.

The chain joins TRBV6-1 to TRBJ2-3; 10 nucleotides match TRBD1. Germline assignment: CDR1 MNHNS and CDR2 SASEGT. This CDR3 contains 15 residues. J gave up 3 bases and V 5 bases, and 5 bases lay outside the gene matches. The CDR3 region has the DNA TGTGCCAGCAGTAGACAGGGGGCATCTACAGATACGCAGTATTTT. This encodes CASSRQGASTDTQYF.

This rearrangement joins TRBV21-1 to TRBJ1-1; the table's TRBD1 call for D was not verified on the DNA. TRBV21-1 is recorded as a pseudogene. The CDR3 has 15 amino acids. As DNA, the CDR3 is TGTGCCAGCAGCGCGCTCTTCTCAGGGGTTAGTGGAGCTTTCTTT. This translates into CASSALFSGVSGAFF.

The chain joins TRBV7-9 to TRBJ2-1, with 9 bases that match TRBD1. Per the germline V gene, CDR1 is SEHNR and CDR2 is FQNEAQ (reference sequence). V shed 5 bases and J 7 bases; nucleotides not matched to a gene: 9. This CDR3 spans 15 amino acids. CDR3 DNA: TGTGCCAGCAGCCTGGGACAGGGTCGCGGTAATGAGCAGTTCTTC. The encoded protein is CASSLGQGRGNEQFF.

The V gene is TRBV6-1, the J gene TRBJ1-5; no clear D. The CDR3 extends over 13 amino acids. Germline assignment: CDR1 MNHNS and CDR2 SASEGT. V lost 7 bases, J lost 5 bases, and 12 bases lay in between. The CDR3 bases are TGTGCCAGCAAGACTGGCACTTATCAGCCCCAGCATTTT. Translation: CASKTGTYQPQHF.

The gene calls are TRBV6-5 and TRBJ2-1, with D unresolved. V lost 4 bases to trimming and J lost 0 bases, with 10 bases between them. This CDR3 is 15 amino acids long. Germline CDR1 is MNHEY and CDR2 is SVGAGI. CDR3 sequence reads: CASSSAWGSYNEQFF. As DNA, the CDR3 is TGTGCCAGCAGTTCCGCCTGGGGCTCCTACAATGAGCAGTTCTTC.

This sequence joins TRBV14 and TRBJ2-3; unclear D gene. Germline CDR1 reads SGHDN; CDR2 reads FVKESK. With 3 bases removed from V and 4 bases from J, the gap between germline ends came to 5 bases. CDR3 length: 12 amino acids. The CDR3 protein is CASSQRSDTQYF. CDR3 DNA: TGTGCCAGCAGCCAGAGGTCAGATACGCAGTATTTT.

The chain recombines TRBV5-1 with TRBJ1-1, with 8 nucleotides matching TRBD1. Per the germline V gene, CDR1 is SGHRS and CDR2 is YFSETQ. V shed 4 bases and J 3 bases; nucleotides not matched to a gene: 5. The CDR3 is 14 residues long. The DNA for the CDR3 is TGCGCCAGCAGCAGCAGGGGGCCCGACACTGAAGCTTTCTTT. Protein product: CASSSRGPDTEAFF.

The chain has TRBV6-5 and TRBJ2-2; D call uncertain. Germline V lookup: CDR1 MNHEY, CDR2 SVGAGI. This CDR3 region has 15 residues. Trimming left V 2 bases short and J 6 bases short, with 13 bases between. CDR3 bases: TGTGCCAGCAGTTACGGCCCCCAGGTCGCCGGGGAGCTGTTTTTT. This encodes CASSYGPQVAGELFF.

The chain is built from TRBV19 and TRBJ1-2; TRBD1 is a possible D gene (5 bases). In germline, CDR1 is LNHDA, CDR2 SQIVND (reference sequence). V was cut by 8 bases and J by 4 bases, with 11 bases left in between. CDR3 length equals 12 residues. CDR3 bases: TGTGCCAGTGGGCAGGGTGTCTATGGCTACACCTTC. This codes for CASGQGVYGYTF.

This chain uses TRBV2 with TRBJ1-2, with D possibly TRBD1 on 5 matching bases. The CDR3 has 14 residues. The V end lost 6 bases, the J end lost 5 bases, and 16 bases lay between the germline ends. Germline V gene sequence: CDR1 SNHLY, CDR2 FYNNEI. The CDR3 sequence: CASRGRDTFYGYTF. CDR3 sequence (DNA): TGTGCCAGCAGGGGCAGGGATACCTTTTATGGCTACACCTTC.

The chain recombines TRBV7-9 with TRBJ1-3; D is perhaps TRBD1 (5 bases). The CDR3 spans 15 residues. Between the trimmed V and J ends, which lost 3 bases and 4 bases, there was a span of 13 bases. The germline V gene has CDR1 SEHNR and CDR2 FQNEAQ (reference sequence). The CDR3 loop reads CASSLTVLPGNTIYF. The CDR3 coding sequence is TGTGCCAGCAGCTTGACAGTCCTGCCAGGAAACACCATATATTTT.

The chain carries TRBV27 and TRBJ1-5; D gene ambiguous. The CDR3 consists of 13 residues. The V gene's germline CDR1 is MNHEY and CDR2 SMNVEV (reference sequence). V was pared by 3 bases and J by 4 bases, with 7 bases between. CDR3 nucleotides: TGTGCCAGCAGTTTTAGGCTTAATCAGCCCCAGCATTTT. As protein: CASSFRLNQPQHF.